These T cell receptor beta chains were read from a single sample in a study of CD4+ T cells in melanoma. Sequencing used immunoSEQ multiplex PCR; TCRdb keeps in-frame clones, though not all of them. The profile shows fewer than 55,000 clones, 75% to 90% of them singletons. Sequencing was performed on peripheral blood. Receptors originate from a human donor with melanoma. The conserved cysteine and the conserved F or W are not part of the CDR3 here.

v_call	j_call	cdr3_aa
TRBV9	TRBJ2-1	ASSFRTSGGANEQF
TRBV6-1	TRBJ2-1	ASRGQNPGEQF
TRBV6-5	TRBJ1-6	ASTVTGHNSPLH
TRBV6-1	TRBJ2-7	ASSRDRGHEQY
TRBV7-2	TRBJ1-2	ASSTGPNYT
TRBV6-5	TRBJ1-6	ASSYTGRGNSPLH
TRBV5-4	TRBJ2-1	ASSSNRGSALDEQF
TRBV5-1	TRBJ1-3	ASSLTTGYLNPSGNTIY
TRBV11-3	TRBJ1-5	ASSLSGPAPNQPQH
TRBV7-2	TRBJ2-7	ASSLSPTSGVAYEQY
TRBV7-2	TRBJ2-1	ASSRGGTGGTYNEQF
TRBV10-3	TRBJ2-5	AISGASGQETQY
TRBV15	TRBJ1-4	ATSSSQHAGEKLF
TRBV6-5	TRBJ1-4	ASRTNRATNEKLF
TRBV29-1	TRBJ2-3	SVEVGAGDTQY
TRBV5-5	TRBJ1-4	ASNAIGREKLF
TRBV9	TRBJ2-6	ASSVALGQTNPSGANVLT
TRBV6-5	TRBJ1-4	AISEGLTAEKLF
TRBV9	TRBJ2-5	ASSVERGTQETQY
TRBV7-3	TRBJ2-1	ASSLDNPRGGDEQF
TRBV21-1	TRBJ2-2	ASSKAGSWNTGELF
TRBV29-1	TRBJ1-1	SAWDRGAAF
TRBV6-1	TRBJ1-3	ASSERNSGNTIY
TRBV6-5	TRBJ2-1	ASSAGGGNEQF
TRBV6-4	TRBJ2-1	ASSKGETSGYNEQF
TRBV15	TRBJ2-7	ATSRDLGRDYEQY
TRBV9	TRBJ1-3	ASSLQDRADWGTGNTIY
TRBV7-9	TRBJ1-1	ASSLGTQNTEAF
TRBV6-5	TRBJ1-5	ASNDPNQPQH
TRBV18	TRBJ2-3	ASSPNGPTPDTQY
TRBV6-1	TRBJ2-5	ASSESGTGAGLTQY
TRBV2	TRBJ2-7	ASLPRRSYYEQY
TRBV7-3	TRBJ2-1	ASSLIGAQLNEQF
TRBV27	TRBJ1-5	ASSRGDNQPQH
TRBV6-5	TRBJ1-3	ASSPGRAGNTIY
TRBV5-1	TRBJ2-3	ASTLAGGDTQY
TRBV27	TRBJ1-2	ASRRTDLLNYGYT
TRBV5-5	TRBJ2-3	ASSWLGGGGDTQY
TRBV29-1	TRBJ1-1	SVEPRGSMNTEAF
TRBV7-8	TRBJ2-2	ASSPPGTGGAGTGELF
TRBV27	TRBJ1-1	ASSPPPNWDTEAF
TRBV6-5	TRBJ1-5	ASSTGYSNQPQH
TRBV10-1	TRBJ2-7	ASSGDIGYEQY
TRBV6-1	TRBJ2-1	ASSGDPTSRWDNEQF
TRBV30	TRBJ2-7	AWSTGNAYEQY
TRBV5-1	TRBJ1-2	ASSVGNGGGYGYT